This T cell receptor (beta chain) was documented in a study of blood T cell repertoires in COVID-19 (dated by TCRdb to 2019 to 2021). Turning to the overall study: The collaborator samples originated in the United States, Italy and Spain and spanned the acute and convalescent phases of COVID-19. HLA class I and class II types, where available, came from metadata supplied by the sample provider rather than from assay-based typing. Nearly every sample came with metadata listing a de-identified subject ID, COVID-19 status, age in years and sex. Deeply sampled blood TCRbeta repertoires from subjects exposed to, actively infected with, or recovered from COVID-19 were included in the dataset. The prospective study material was composed of cDNA or gDNA derived from T cells, B-cell-depleted T cells, or PBMCs. The repertoires were released in a freely available public database intended as a resource for research on the immune response to SARS-CoV-2. The samples were drawn from the first 160 participants of the ongoing ImmuneRACE study and from some 1,300 subjects provided by 6 global collaborators.

As regards this clone: Its antigen is unknown. Within one base of it there is no much larger clone, and no base qualities were kept.

Whole blood was collected in K2EDTA tubes by collaborating institutions according to the institutions' own protocols. For TCRbeta analysis, collaborators shipped samples in one of three forms: frozen whole blood, isolated PBMCs, or DNA extracted from either of those sample types. Clipping removes 3 bases from V and 2 bases from J, with 10 as the unmatched junction base count. In the germline V gene (reference sequence), CDR1 corresponds to LGHDT and CDR2 to YNNKEL. Inclusive of the bounding cysteine and phenylalanine, the CDR3 is 17 residues long. Only the CDR3 DNA is retained, 51 bases long and in frame from the first base. Study-wide findings and limitations: The quantity of clinical and demographic metadata differed by source and by participant and was supplied without curation.

The immunoSEQ Assay, a bias-controlled multiplex PCR, was used to amplify TCRbeta CDR3 regions from genomic DNA. Per the original workflow: The number of nucleated cells in each sample was estimated from the amplification of reference gene primers within the assay. To quantify the absolute abundance of each unique TCRbeta CDR3 rearrangement, sequence reads were collapsed and filtered. Productive Simpson clonality was computed per sample as the square root of Simpson's diversity index over productive rearrangements. Not all clones reach the TCRdb copy of this immuneACCESS table, which keeps in-frame sequences only. Checked studies attribute under half of the gap to unresolved V genes and leave the rest unexplained. Clone size and the V and J calls come from that table; the DNA yielded D and trimming. This sample holds some 48,000 clones; over 85% were observed only once. Under 35% of the sample comes from the top ten.

The origin of this receptor is a woman aged 80 or older with acute or convalescent COVID-19. The sequenced material came from peripheral blood. The V gene is TRBV3-1 (or the pseudogene TRBV3-2) and the J gene is TRBJ2-3, with TRBD2 identical over 8 junction bases. The sequenced DNA is TGTGCCAGCAGCCATGAACCACGGGGGGGACTCACAGATACGCAGTATTTT. Its amino acids are CASSHEPRGGLTDTQYF.